These 27 T cell receptor beta chains came from one sample sequenced in a study of shared clonotypes between healthy human individuals. The method was immunoSEQ multiplex PCR; TCRdb's version includes in-frame clones alone and lacks a portion of them. The table lists millions of clones, roughly 92% of them singletons. Sequencing used naive CD4+ T cells sorted from blood. Subset meaning: CD45RA+ positively selected. These receptor sequences come from a man between 18 and 29 years old in good health.

A remark on this clone: It is unclear where the CDR3 begins or ends on the DNA, so no DNA is shown, and the CDR3 is as TCRdb lists it. This rearrangement joins TRBV9 to TRBJ2-1; the table's D gene call, TRBD2, was not cross checked with the DNA. Germline values: CDR1 SGDLS, CDR2 YYNGEE. Ends included, the CDR3 has 13 residues. This CDR3 is CASSVGSGTREFF.

J is TRBJ2-1 and V is TRBV11-2, with D tentatively TRBD1 (6 bases). The ends were cut back, 5 bases at V and 8 bases at J, with 19 bases in the middle. The CDR3 is 15 amino acids. Per germline, CDR1 SGHAT and CDR2 FQNNGV. CDR3 amino acids: CASSPSTGFTDEQFF. The CDR3 bases are TGTGCCAGCAGCCCCTCGACAGGCTTCACGGATGAGCAGTTCTTC.

The chain combines TRBV10-2 with TRBJ1-1; tentative D call: TRBD1 (6 bases). Germline V gene data show CDR1 as WSHSY and CDR2 as SAAADI. The V end lost 5 bases, the J end lost 0 bases, and 10 bases lay between the germline ends. The CDR3 is 14 amino acids. Written as DNA, the CDR3 is TGCGCCAGCAGTCCTGGGGGGCTGAACACTGAAGCTTTCTTT. Encoded protein: CASSPGGLNTEAFF.

J is TRBJ1-6 and V is TRBV2; maybe TRBD1 (5 bases). Germline CDR1 and CDR2: SNHLY and FYNNEI. Trimming took off 6 bases at V and 8 bases at J, with 17 bases between the two ends. The CDR3 spans 15 residues. In DNA, the CDR3 is TGTGCCAGCAGGAAGACACAGGTGGAAGATTCACCCCTCCACTTT. Its translation: CASRKTQVEDSPLHF.

The V and J genes are TRBV7-9 and TRBJ2-3; D is possibly TRBD2 (6 bases). The germline V gene encodes CDR1 SEHNR and CDR2 FQNEAQ (reference sequence). The CDR3 extends over 15 amino acids. Trimming left V 5 bases short and J 2 bases short, with 14 bases between. The CDR3 bases are TGTGCCAGCAGCCTTCAACGGACTAACACAGATACGCAGTATTTT. Protein product: CASSLQRTNTDTQYF.

The rearrangement uses TRBV28 and TRBJ2-7; TRBD2 matches at 8 bases. Germline-derived CDR1 and CDR2 are MDHEN and SYDVKM. The CDR3 loop spans 16 amino acids. V was clipped by 1 base and J by 0 bases; unmatched bases: 5. This CDR3 reads CASSLFGGVSSYEQYF. The CDR3 coding sequence is TGTGCCAGCAGTTTATTCGGGGGGGTGAGCTCCTACGAGCAGTACTTC.

This clone occurred once. Other DNA sequences in the sample encode the same CDR3. This rearrangement joins TRBV18 to TRBJ2-3, with a tentative D call TRBD2 (5 bases). Germline CDR1 is KGHSH and CDR2 is LQKENI. The CDR3 is 12 amino acids. Trimming cost V 3 bases and J 6 bases, with 7 bases left between them. CDR3 DNA: TGTGCCAGCTCACCCGGCGGGGATACGCAGTATTTT. Protein sequence: CASSPGGDTQYF.

V usage is TRBV10-3 and J usage is TRBJ2-1; 9 nucleotides align to TRBD2. With 0 bases clipped from V and 1 base from J, the junction kept 4 bases outside the gene matches. Germline CDR1 reads ENHRY; CDR2 reads SYGVKD. CDR3 length: 17 residues. This chain's CDR3 is CAISESATSGSYNEQFF. The CDR3 DNA is TGTGCCATCAGTGAGTCCGCGACTAGCGGATCCTACAATGAGCAGTTCTTC.

The chain carries TRBV6-6 and TRBJ2-1; 9 positions match TRBD1. The V gene end was trimmed by 7 bases and the J gene end by 4 bases; junction bases not matched to a gene: 8. Germline-derived CDR1 and CDR2 are MNHNY and SVGAGI (reference sequence). CDR3 length: 15 residues. CDR3 protein: CASKSGQGPYNEQFF. CDR3 nucleotide sequence: TGTGCCAGCAAGTCGGGACAGGGACCTTACAATGAGCAGTTCTTC.

This chain connects TRBV28 to TRBJ2-1; D perhaps matches TRBD1 (6 bases). CDR3 length: 15 amino acids. V shed 2 bases and J shed 8 bases, with 16 bases lying between them. The germline V gene has CDR1 MDHEN and CDR2 SYDVKM. CDR3 in DNA: TGTGCCAGCAGTTTAATCGTACAGGGTGGCTATGAGCAGTTCTTC. Protein product: CASSLIVQGGYEQFF.

The genes are TRBV2 and TRBJ2-1, with a tentative D call TRBD2 (5 bases). Per the germline V gene, CDR1 is SNHLY and CDR2 is FYNNEI. This CDR3 has 12 amino acids. Trimming took off 3 bases at V and 6 bases at J, with 6 bases between the two ends. CDR3: CASSDRGNEQFF. The CDR3 DNA reads as TGTGCCAGCAGTGATCGGGGCAATGAGCAGTTCTTC.

The gene calls are TRBV28 and TRBJ2-1, with TRBD2 matching 11 bases. Germline CDR1 MDHEN, CDR2 SYDVKM. The junction had 2 bases not matched to a gene; V was cut back by 6 bases and J by 1 base. CDR3 size: 15 residues. The CDR3 reads CASSPSGGSYNEQFF. The CDR3 DNA sequence: TGTGCCAGCAGCCCTAGCGGGGGGTCCTACAATGAGCAGTTCTTC.

The V gene is TRBV5-1, the J gene TRBJ1-5, with D unresolved. Between the trimmed V and J ends, which lost 7 bases and 6 bases, there was a span of 17 bases. CDR3 length: 14 amino acids. In germline, CDR1 is SGHRS, CDR2 YFSETQ. The CDR3 loop is CASATGDRGQPQHF. CDR3 in DNA: TGCGCCAGCGCCACCGGGGATCGCGGTCAGCCCCAGCATTTT. Based on the CDR3 plus reference TRBV5-1 and TRBJ1-5, the full variable domain is KAGVTQTPRYLIKTRGQQVTLSCSPISGHRSVSWYQQTPGQGLQFLFEYFSETQRNKGNFPGRFSGRQFSNSRSEMNVSTLELGDSALYLCASATGDRGQPQHFGDGTRLSIL.

The chain employs TRBV9 and TRBJ2-1; TRBD2 matches 10 bases. Germline trimming cut 1 base from V and 7 bases from J; bases unmatched to any gene: 8. The CDR3 runs to 16 residues. Per germline, CDR1 SGDLS and CDR2 YYNGEE. The CDR3 DNA reads TGTGCCAGCAGCGTAAGCGGGAGGGCCGGGAGGAATGAGCAGTTCTTC. Its protein is CASSVSGRAGRNEQFF. The full variable domain, with the rest looked up from reference TRBV9 and TRBJ2-1, is DSGVTQTPKHLITATGQRVTLRCSPRSGDLSVYWYQQSLDQGLQFLIQYYNGEERAKGNILERFSAQQFPDLHSELNLSSLELGDSALYFCASSVSGRAGRNEQFFGPGTRLTVL.

The chain carries TRBV11-3 and TRBJ1-1, with D possibly matching TRBD1 (5 bases). Trimming took off 6 bases at V and 4 bases at J, with 15 bases between the two ends. Germline CDR1 is SGHNT and CDR2 is YENEEA. The CDR3 consists of 14 residues. CDR3 DNA: TGTGCCAGCAGTTCCGACAGATCGGGCACTGAAGCTTTCTTT. The encoded protein is CASSSDRSGTEAFF.

This chain joins TRBV11-2 and TRBJ2-7; 8 bases match TRBD1. V lost 4 bases and J lost 4; bases outside the gene matches: 3. Germline-derived CDR1 and CDR2 are SGHAT and FQNNGV. CDR3 length: 13 amino acids. CDR3 protein: CASSSRGQYEQYF. In nucleotides, the CDR3 is TGTGCCAGCAGCTCCAGGGGGCAGTACGAGCAGTACTTC.

A word on this clone: This sample also contains other DNA sequences that code for the same CDR3. The chain links TRBV7-9 to TRBJ2-5, with TRBD1 as a possible D gene (6 bases). Germline-derived CDR1 and CDR2 are SEHNR and FQNEAQ (reference sequence). Trimming left V 6 bases short and J 2 bases short, with 13 bases between. There are 14 residues in the CDR3. The CDR3 DNA follows: TGTGCCAGCAGTATTGCAGGGGTACAAGAGACCCAGTACTTC. This translates into CASSIAGVQETQYF.

The chain has TRBV25-1 and TRBJ1-1; D is uncertain. The germline V and J ends were trimmed by 2 bases and 1 base, with 8 bases remaining between them. Germline-derived CDR1 and CDR2 are MGHDK and SYGVNS. The CDR3 spans 14 residues. This chain's CDR3 is CASSEGVANTEAFF. The CDR3 DNA is TGTGCCAGCAGTGAAGGTGTAGCGAACACTGAAGCTTTCTTT. Combining the CDR3 with reference TRBV25-1 and TRBJ1-1 gives the whole variable domain EADIYQTPRYLVIGTGKKITLECSQTMGHDKMYWYQQDPGMELHLIHYSYGVNSTEKGDLSSESTVSRIRTEHFPLTLESARPSHTSQYLCASSEGVANTEAFFGQGTRLTVV.

V usage is TRBV5-6 and J usage is TRBJ1-4, with 9 bases fitting TRBD1. There are 15 residues in the CDR3. V was clipped by 3 bases and J by 7 bases; unmatched bases: 7. The germline V gene has CDR1 SGHDT and CDR2 YYEEEE. The CDR3 reads CASSWRGQGAEKLFF. As DNA, the CDR3 is TGTGCCAGCAGCTGGCGGGGACAGGGAGCTGAAAAACTGTTTTTT.

A note on this clone: Other DNA sequences in this sample translate to the same CDR3. The chain recombines TRBV29-1 with TRBJ2-7, with D uncertain. Trimming took 4 bases from V and 2 from J, leaving 9 bases between them. Germline-derived CDR1 and CDR2 are SQVTM and ANQGSEA. The CDR3 totals 12 residues. CDR3 residues: CSVVGRTYEQYF. CDR3 in DNA: TGCAGCGTTGTTGGGCGGACCTACGAGCAGTACTTC.

This sequence joins TRBV10-3 and TRBJ2-2; TRBD2 aligns across 9 bases. V shed 6 bases and J 7 bases; nucleotides not matched to a gene: 9. The CDR3 covers 15 residues. Germline V gene sequence: CDR1 ENHRY, CDR2 SYGVKD. In DNA, the CDR3 is TGTGCCATCAGGGAGCGGGGGGACCCGTTCGGGGAGCTGTTTTTT. It yields the protein CAIRERGDPFGELFF.

About this clone: The identical CDR3 is also encoded by other nucleotide sequences in the sample. The chain has TRBV5-1 and TRBJ1-1; maybe TRBD1 (5 bases). The CDR3 consists of 14 residues. V was trimmed by 4 bases and J by 5 bases, leaving 15 bases between them. From germline, CDR1 is SGHRS and CDR2 YFSETQ. The CDR3 coding sequence is TGCGCCAGCAGCCCCGGGGGTGGGGCAACTGAAGCTTTCTTT. Its protein is CASSPGGGATEAFF.

The genes are TRBV27 and TRBJ2-4, with D unresolved. V shed 5 bases and J shed 0 bases, with 14 bases lying between them. The CDR3 runs to 16 residues. The germline V gene encodes CDR1 MNHEY and CDR2 SMNVEV (reference sequence). CDR3: CASSPSDGLAKNIQYF. CDR3 sequence (DNA): TGTGCCAGCAGTCCCTCGGACGGGCTAGCCAAAAACATTCAGTACTTC.

About this clone itself: The same CDR3 arises from other DNA sequences in this sample as well. V is TRBV7-2 and J is TRBJ2-1; possible D gene TRBD1, 6 bases. Germline assignment: CDR1 SGHTA and CDR2 FQGNSA. Trimming removed 0 bases at V and 3 bases at J, with 9 bases between. This CDR3 comprises 15 residues. CDR3: CASSLARGVYNEQFF. CDR3 in DNA: TGTGCCAGCAGCTTAGCCAGGGGCGTCTACAATGAGCAGTTCTTC.

V and J are TRBV6-5 and TRBJ2-5; no reliable D call. Germline V CDR1 and CDR2: MNHEY, SVGAGI. Trimming pared 0 bases from V and 4 bases from J, leaving 9 bases between. This CDR3 is built from 14 residues. CDR3 region: CASSYSRYSETQYF. DNA of the CDR3: TGTGCCAGCAGTTACTCGCGGTACTCAGAGACCCAGTACTTC.

The chain recombines TRBV10-3 with TRBJ2-7; TRBD2 matches at 10 bases. Losses at the gene ends were 0 bases for V and 4 bases for J; bases not matched to a gene: 6. The germline CDR1 and CDR2 sequences are ENHRY and SYGVKD. The CDR3 spans 16 residues. CDR3 sequence reads: CAISESSGRALYEQYF. The CDR3 bases are TGTGCCATCAGTGAGTCAAGCGGGAGGGCCTTATACGAGCAGTACTTC.

The chain recombines TRBV7-9 with TRBJ2-7; 8 bases are shared with TRBD2. Losses at the gene ends were 5 bases for V and 12 bases for J; bases not matched to a gene: 18. CDR3 length: 15 residues. In germline, CDR1 is SEHNR, CDR2 FQNEAQ (reference sequence). In nucleotides, the CDR3 is TGTGCCAGCAGCCCCGCCCCAGCGGGAGTTCCTAAGCCGTACTTC. This encodes CASSPAPAGVPKPYF.